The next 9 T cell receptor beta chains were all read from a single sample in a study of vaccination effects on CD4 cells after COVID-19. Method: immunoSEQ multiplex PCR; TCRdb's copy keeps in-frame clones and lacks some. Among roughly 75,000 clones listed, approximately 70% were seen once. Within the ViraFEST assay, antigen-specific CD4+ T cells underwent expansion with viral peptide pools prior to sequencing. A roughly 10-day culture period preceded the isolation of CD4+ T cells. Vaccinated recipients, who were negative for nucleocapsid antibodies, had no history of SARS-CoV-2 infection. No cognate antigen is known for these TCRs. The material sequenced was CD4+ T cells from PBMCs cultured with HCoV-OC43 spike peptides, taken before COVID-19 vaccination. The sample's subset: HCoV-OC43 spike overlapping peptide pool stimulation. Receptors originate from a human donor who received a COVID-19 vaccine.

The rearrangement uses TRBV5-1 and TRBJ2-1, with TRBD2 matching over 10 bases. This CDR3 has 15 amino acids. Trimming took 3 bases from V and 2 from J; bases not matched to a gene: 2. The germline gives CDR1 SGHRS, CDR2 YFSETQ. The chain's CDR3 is CASSYGLAAYNEQFF. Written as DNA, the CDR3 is TGCGCCAGCAGCTACGGACTAGCGGCCTACAATGAGCAGTTCTTC. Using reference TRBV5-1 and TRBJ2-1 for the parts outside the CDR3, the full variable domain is KAGVTQTPRYLIKTRGQQVTLSCSPISGHRSVSWYQQTPGQGLQFLFEYFSETQRNKGNFPGRFSGRQFSNSRSEMNVSTLELGDSALYLCASSYGLAAYNEQFFGPGTRLTVL.

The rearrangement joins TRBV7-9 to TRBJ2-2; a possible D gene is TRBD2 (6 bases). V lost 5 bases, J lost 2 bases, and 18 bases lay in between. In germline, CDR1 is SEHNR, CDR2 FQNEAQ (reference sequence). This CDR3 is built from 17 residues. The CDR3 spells CASSLRNLGLNTGELFF. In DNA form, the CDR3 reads TGTGCCAGCAGCCTCCGTAACTTGGGACTTAACACCGGGGAGCTGTTTTTT.

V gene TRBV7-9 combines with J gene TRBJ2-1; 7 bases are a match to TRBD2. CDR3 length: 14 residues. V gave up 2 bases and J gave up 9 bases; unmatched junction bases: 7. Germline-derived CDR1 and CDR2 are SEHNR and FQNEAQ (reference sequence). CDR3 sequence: CASSLISGRGEQFF. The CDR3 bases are TGTGCCAGCAGCTTAATATCGGGGAGGGGTGAGCAGTTCTTC.

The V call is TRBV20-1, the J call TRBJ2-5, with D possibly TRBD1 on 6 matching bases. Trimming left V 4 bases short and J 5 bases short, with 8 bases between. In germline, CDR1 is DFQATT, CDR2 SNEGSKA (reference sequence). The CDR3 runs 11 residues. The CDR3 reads CSATRGETQYF. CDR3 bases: TGCAGTGCTACTAGGGGGGAGACCCAGTACTTC.

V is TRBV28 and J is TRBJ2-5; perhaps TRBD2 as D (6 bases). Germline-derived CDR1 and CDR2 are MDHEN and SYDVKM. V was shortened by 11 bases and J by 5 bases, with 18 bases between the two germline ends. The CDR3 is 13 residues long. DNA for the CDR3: TGTGCCGCCTGGGGCAGCGCGGGGGAGACCCAGTACTTC. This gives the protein CAAWGSAGETQYF.

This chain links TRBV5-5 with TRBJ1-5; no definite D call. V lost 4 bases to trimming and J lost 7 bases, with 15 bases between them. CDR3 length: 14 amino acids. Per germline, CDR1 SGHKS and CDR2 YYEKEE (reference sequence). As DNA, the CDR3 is TGTGCCAGCAGCGCCCTCCTGAGCATCCAGCCCCAGCATTTT. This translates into CASSALLSIQPQHF.

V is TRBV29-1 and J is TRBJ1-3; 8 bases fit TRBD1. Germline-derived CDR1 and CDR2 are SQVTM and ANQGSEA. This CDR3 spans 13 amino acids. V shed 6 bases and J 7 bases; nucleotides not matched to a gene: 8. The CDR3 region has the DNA TGCAGCGTACAAGGACAGGGAATTAACACCATATATTTT. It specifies CSVQGQGINTIYF.

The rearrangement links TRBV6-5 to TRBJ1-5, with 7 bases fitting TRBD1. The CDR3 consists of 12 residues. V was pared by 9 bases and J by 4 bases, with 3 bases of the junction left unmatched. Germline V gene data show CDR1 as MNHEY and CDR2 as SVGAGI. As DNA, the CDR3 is TGTGCCAGTCGGGACAGAAATCAGCCCCAGCATTTT. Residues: CASRDRNQPQHF.

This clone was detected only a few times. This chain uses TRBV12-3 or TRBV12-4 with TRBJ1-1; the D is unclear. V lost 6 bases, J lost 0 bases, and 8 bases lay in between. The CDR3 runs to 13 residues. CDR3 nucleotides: TGTGCCAGCAGCCCCCAGATGAACACTGAAGCTTTCTTT. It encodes CASSPQMNTEAFF.